The 27 T cell receptor beta chains below all came from one sample that was sequenced in a study of cytomegalovirus exposure and HLA in healthy donors. Sequencing used immunoSEQ multiplex PCR; TCRdb keeps in-frame clones, though not all of them. The repertoire holds fewer than 200,000 clones, with around 85% as singletons. The sequenced material came from PBMCs. The receptor source for this set is a man aged 18 to 30 in good health and CMV-seropositive.

The V and J genes are TRBV13 and TRBJ1-1, with TRBD1 matching 9 bases. With V trimmed by 4 bases and J by 6 bases, 12 bases remained unmatched. Germline CDR1 and CDR2: PRHDT and FYEKMQ (reference sequence). The CDR3 is 16 amino acids. The CDR3 sequence is CASSSITGQGLAEAFF. In nucleotides, the CDR3 is TGTGCCAGCAGCTCCATAACGGGACAGGGCCTGGCTGAAGCTTTCTTT.

V gene TRBV5-1 combines with J gene TRBJ1-1, with D perhaps TRBD1 (5 bases). The CDR3 totals 14 residues. Germline V gives CDR1 SGHRS, CDR2 YFSETQ. Between the trimmed V and J ends, which lost 1 base and 0 bases, there was a span of 7 bases. DNA of the CDR3: TGCGCCAGCAGCTTGCAGGGTGTGAACACTGAAGCTTTCTTT. It translates to CASSLQGVNTEAFF.

The rearrangement uses TRBV7-8 and TRBJ2-3; 10 nucleotides agree with TRBD2. After removal of 3 bases from V and 2 bases from J, the junction contained 5 bases not matched to a gene. CDR1 SGHVS and CDR2 FQNEAQ come from the germline V gene. The CDR3 length is 16 residues. The DNA for the CDR3 is TGTGCCAGCAGCTTTAAGGGACTAGCGTACACAGATACGCAGTATTTT. This sequence encodes CASSFKGLAYTDTQYF.

The rearrangement uses TRBV7-8 and TRBJ1-6; no firm D call. CDR1 is SGHVS, CDR2 FQNEAQ, per germline. The CDR3 has 15 amino acids. With 0 bases removed from V and 1 base from J, the gap between germline ends came to 4 bases. This CDR3 is CASSLARSYNSPLHF. CDR3 bases: TGTGCCAGCAGCTTAGCGCGGTCCTATAATTCACCCCTCCACTTT.

The rearrangement joins TRBV28 to TRBJ1-4; D is undetermined. Germline lookup yields CDR1 MDHEN and CDR2 SYDVKM. The germline V and J ends were trimmed by 0 bases and 8 bases, with 7 bases remaining between them. This CDR3 region has 13 residues. Here the CDR3 reads CASSLWGTEKLFF. The CDR3 DNA reads as TGTGCCAGCAGTTTATGGGGCACGGAAAAACTGTTTTTT.

This chain connects TRBV19 to TRBJ2-2, with D maybe TRBD2 (6 bases). This CDR3 has 14 amino acids. V was cut by 10 bases and J by 2 bases, with 14 bases left in between. The V gene's germline CDR1 is LNHDA and CDR2 SQIVND (reference sequence). The DNA for the CDR3 is TGTGCCACAGACGACGGGGGAAACACCGGGGAGCTGTTTTTT. This encodes CATDDGGNTGELFF.

CDR3 coding DNA: TGTGCCAGCAGCTTTCGCGCTGTAAACTATGGCTACACCTTC. It encodes CASSFRAVNYGYTF. The genes are TRBV5-6 and TRBJ1-2; D is ambiguous. Looked up from germline, CDR1 is SGHDT and CDR2 is YYEEEE. This CDR3 is built from 14 residues. The V end was cut by 2 bases, the J end by 2 bases, with 10 bases between.

The V gene is TRBV7-6, the J gene TRBJ2-5; 11 bases map to TRBD2. Germline V CDR1 and CDR2: SGHVS, FNYEAQ. V lost 0 bases and J lost 5; bases outside the gene matches: 2. The CDR3 has 15 residues. The CDR3 loop is CASSLAPSGGETQYF. The CDR3 DNA is TGTGCCAGCAGCTTAGCGCCTAGCGGGGGGGAGACCCAGTACTTC. The full variable domain, rest sourced from reference TRBV7-6 and TRBJ2-5, is GAGVSQSPRYKVTKRGQDVALRCDPISGHVSLYWYRQALGQGPEFLTYFNYEAQQDKSGLPNDRFSAERPEGSISTLTIQRTEQRDSAMYRCASSLAPSGGETQYFGPGTRLLVL.

This clone is a singleton in its sample. This chain joins TRBV28 and TRBJ1-5; 9 bases agree with TRBD1. This CDR3 has 19 residues. The germline V gene has CDR1 MDHEN and CDR2 SYDVKM. Unmatched junction bases numbered 15, after V lost 2 bases and J lost 4 bases. The CDR3 nucleotides read TGTGCCAGCAGTTTAGGTACATCCGGGACAGGGATTGGTAATCAGCCCCAGCATTTT. Its translation: CASSLGTSGTGIGNQPQHF.

The J gene is TRBJ2-7, the V gene TRBV11-3; possible D gene TRBD1, 6 bases. The CDR3 length is 14 residues. With 1 base removed from V and 4 bases from J, the gap between germline ends came to 11 bases. Germline V gene lookup returns CDR1 SGHNT and CDR2 YENEEA. The CDR3 loop is CASSLGKGGYEQYF. The DNA for the CDR3 is TGTGCCAGCAGCTTAGGAAAAGGGGGATACGAGCAGTACTTC.

This rearrangement joins TRBV6-5 to TRBJ1-1; a weak D match, TRBD1 (5 bases). Germline CDR1 reads MNHEY; CDR2 reads SVGAGI. V was cut by 1 base and J by 1 base, with 10 bases left in between. This CDR3 is built from 15 residues. In DNA, the CDR3 is TGTGCCAGCAGTTACTGGGGCCCATGGAACACTGAAGCTTTCTTT. Protein sequence: CASSYWGPWNTEAFF.

V is TRBV27 and J is TRBJ2-2; TRBD1 might be the D (6 bases). Deletions cut 1 base from V and 6 bases from J, with 9 bases between. This CDR3 is 14 amino acids long. Per the germline V gene, CDR1 is MNHEY and CDR2 is SMNVEV (reference sequence). The CDR3 protein is CASSLLQGSGELFF. CDR3 sequence (DNA): TGTGCCAGCAGTTTATTACAGGGTTCCGGGGAGCTGTTTTTT.

The chain uses TRBV29-1 and TRBJ1-1; 8 bases are shared with TRBD1. CDR1 and CDR2 from the germline V gene are SQVTM and ANQGSEA. The CDR3 has 14 residues. V lost 3 bases and J lost 0; bases outside the gene matches: 3. Here the CDR3 DNA reads TGCAGCGTTGACCCGGGACAGGTGAACACTGAAGCTTTCTTT. The encoded protein is CSVDPGQVNTEAFF.

The J gene is TRBJ2-7, the V gene TRBV6-1; 12 positions agree with TRBD1. Trimming at V came to 2 bases and at J to 9 bases, leaving 14 bases not matched to a gene. The germline gives CDR1 MNHNS, CDR2 SASEGT. The CDR3 sequence is 17 residues long. The CDR3 DNA follows: TGTGCCAGCAGTGAAAACCGAATGAGGGACAGGGGGCAAGCGCAGTACTTC. Protein: CASSENRMRDRGQAQYF.

CDR3 nucleotides: TGTGCCAGCAGACTCGGGAGCACAGATACGCAGTATTTT. This codes for CASRLGSTDTQYF. The chain couples TRBV25-1 to TRBJ2-3; D gene unclear. Germline lookup yields CDR1 MGHDK and CDR2 SYGVNS. CDR3 length: 13 residues. The V end was cut by 6 bases, the J end by 0 bases, with 7 bases between.

The J gene is TRBJ2-7, the V gene TRBV28; D possibly corresponds to TRBD1 (6 bases). V dropped 10 bases and J dropped 9 bases, with 19 bases sitting between them. This CDR3 is 12 amino acids long. Germline lookup yields CDR1 MDHEN and CDR2 SYDVKM. The CDR3 loop reads CATLKPGEGQYF. CDR3 nucleotide sequence: TGTGCCACCCTAAAACCAGGGGAAGGGCAGTACTTC.

The table lists this clone with a count of one. The chain couples TRBV5-1 to TRBJ1-4; maybe TRBD1 (5 bases). Germline assignment: CDR1 SGHRS and CDR2 YFSETQ. V shed 3 bases and J shed 2 bases, with 8 bases lying between them. The CDR3 has 14 residues. CDR3 in DNA: TGCGCCAGCAGCTCGACAGTTACTAATGAAAAACTGTTTTTT. Translating gives CASSSTVTNEKLFF.

The V call is TRBV30, the J call TRBJ2-1; TRBD2 aligns across 9 bases. Germline V lookup: CDR1 GTSNPN, CDR2 SVGIG (reference sequence). V trimming: 2 bases; J trimming: 12 bases; junction bases outside the gene matches: 14. The CDR3 is 15 residues long. Here the CDR3 DNA reads TGTGCCTGGAGTTCCTTGGGAAAGGGACTAGCTGGGCAGTTCTTC. Its protein product is CAWSSLGKGLAGQFF.

This clone was detected a few times. The chain employs TRBV5-1 and TRBJ1-2; D not certain. V was pared by 1 base and J by 4 bases, with 11 bases between. The CDR3 loop spans 14 amino acids. In germline, CDR1 is SGHRS, CDR2 YFSETQ. The CDR3 sequence: CASSLRSGSYGYTF. The CDR3 DNA follows: TGCGCCAGCAGCTTGAGATCGGGGAGCTATGGCTACACCTTC.

The chain carries TRBV28 and TRBJ1-2; 7 nucleotides line up with TRBD1. This CDR3 has 15 residues. The V gene end was trimmed by 3 bases and the J gene end by 5 bases; junction bases not matched to a gene: 9. Germline lookup yields CDR1 MDHEN and CDR2 SYDVKM. This CDR3 reads CASSLTKGGLYGYTF. The CDR3 nucleotides are TGTGCCAGCAGTTTGACTAAAGGGGGCCTATATGGCTACACCTTC.

CDR3 DNA: TGTGCCAGCAGCCCAGGGGTCGGATTGAACACTGAAGCTTTCTTT. Its protein product is CASSPGVGLNTEAFF. The J gene is TRBJ1-1, the V gene TRBV7-9; weak D call: TRBD1 (6 bases). The V gene lost 5 bases and the J gene lost 0 bases, with 13 bases spanning the gap. The germline CDR1 and CDR2 sequences are SEHNR and FQNEAQ (reference sequence). CDR3 length: 15 residues.

This rearrangement joins TRBV6-6 to TRBJ1-2, with TRBD1 identical over 8 bases. After removal of 2 bases from V and 3 bases from J, the junction contained 5 bases not matched to a gene. There are 15 residues in the CDR3. Germline V gene lookup returns CDR1 MNHNY and CDR2 SVGAGI (reference sequence). The CDR3 loop reads CASSYPTGVDYGYTF. CDR3 sequence (DNA): TGTGCCAGCAGTTACCCGACAGGGGTCGACTATGGCTACACCTTC.

The chain joins TRBV7-9 to TRBJ1-1; D gene unclear. This CDR3 spans 11 amino acids. CDR1 SEHNR and CDR2 FQNEAQ come from the germline V gene (reference sequence). The germline V and J ends were trimmed by 6 bases and 1 base, with 3 bases remaining between them. CDR3 loop: CASRQNTEAFF. CDR3 nucleotides: TGTGCCAGCAGACAGAACACTGAAGCTTTCTTT.

The V call is TRBV7-9, the J call TRBJ2-1; 10 nucleotides agree with TRBD2. V lost 3 bases, J lost 4 bases, and 9 bases stayed unmatched. The germline V gene has CDR1 SEHNR and CDR2 FQNEAQ (reference sequence). The CDR3 contains 17 residues. Written as DNA, the CDR3 is TGTGCCAGCAGCTTCACCGGGGCTAGCGGGAGATACAATGAGCAGTTCTTC. Translated, it gives CASSFTGASGRYNEQFF. Looking up the rest from reference TRBV7-9 and TRBJ2-1 gives the full variable domain: DTGVSQNPRHKITKRGQNVTFRCDPISEHNRLYWYRQTLGQGPEFLTYFQNEAQLEKSRLLSDRFSAERPKGSFSTLEIQRTEQGDSAMYLCASSFTGASGRYNEQFFGPGTRLTVL.

This chain joins TRBV29-1 and TRBJ2-2, with 7 bases lining up with TRBD2. This CDR3 is built from 15 residues. Trimming at V came to 0 bases and at J to 1 base, leaving 2 bases not matched to a gene. Looked up from germline, CDR1 is SQVTM and CDR2 is ANQGSEA. The DNA for the CDR3 is TGCAGCGTTGAAGATCGGGGGGAGAACACCGGGGAGCTGTTTTTT. The encoded protein is CSVEDRGENTGELFF.

This chain connects TRBV28 to TRBJ1-1, with D perhaps matching TRBD1 (5 bases). CDR1 and CDR2 from the germline V gene are MDHEN and SYDVKM. The CDR3 has 13 amino acids. V lost 6 bases and J 4 bases, leaving 12 bases between the germline ends. CDR3 loop: CASRLSRGTEAFF. For the CDR3, the DNA is TGTGCCAGCAGGCTATCAAGGGGCACTGAAGCTTTCTTT.

The CDR3 is CASSLGDRGREQYF. The CDR3 bases are TGTGCCAGCAGTTTAGGGGACAGGGGGCGCGAGCAGTACTTC. The V call is TRBV27, the J call TRBJ2-7; TRBD1 agrees at 12 bases. V shed 2 bases, J shed 6 bases, and the junction held 2 bases outside the gene matches. Germline-derived CDR1 and CDR2 are MNHEY and SMNVEV (reference sequence). There are 14 residues in the CDR3.